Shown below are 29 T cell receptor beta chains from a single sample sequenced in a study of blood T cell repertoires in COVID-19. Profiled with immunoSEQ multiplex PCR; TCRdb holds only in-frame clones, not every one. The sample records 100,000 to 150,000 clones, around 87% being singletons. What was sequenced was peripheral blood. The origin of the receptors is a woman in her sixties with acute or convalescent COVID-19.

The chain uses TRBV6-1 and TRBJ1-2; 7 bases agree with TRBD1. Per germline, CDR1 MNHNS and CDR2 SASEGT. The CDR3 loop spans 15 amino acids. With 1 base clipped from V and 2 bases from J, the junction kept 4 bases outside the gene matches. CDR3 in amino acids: CASSEGTGANYGYTF. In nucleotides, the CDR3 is TGTGCCAGCAGTGAAGGAACAGGGGCGAACTATGGCTACACCTTC.

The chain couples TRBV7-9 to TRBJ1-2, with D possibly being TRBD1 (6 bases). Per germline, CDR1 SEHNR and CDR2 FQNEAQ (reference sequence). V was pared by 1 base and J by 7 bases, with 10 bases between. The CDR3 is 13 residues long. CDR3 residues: CASSLGTDGGYTF. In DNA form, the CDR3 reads TGTGCCAGCAGCTTAGGGACAGACGGTGGCTACACCTTC.

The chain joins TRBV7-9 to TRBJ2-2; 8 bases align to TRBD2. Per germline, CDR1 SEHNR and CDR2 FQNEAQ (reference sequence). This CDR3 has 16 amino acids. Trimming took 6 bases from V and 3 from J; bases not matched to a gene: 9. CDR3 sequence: CASRLSGSGYTGELFF. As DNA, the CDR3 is TGTGCCAGCAGACTGAGCGGGAGCGGGTACACCGGGGAGCTGTTTTTT.

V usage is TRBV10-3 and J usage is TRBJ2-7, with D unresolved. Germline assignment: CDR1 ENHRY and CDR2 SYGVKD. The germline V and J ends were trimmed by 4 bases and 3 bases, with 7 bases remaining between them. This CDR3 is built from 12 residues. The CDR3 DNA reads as TGTGCCATCAGTGCGAACGGCTACGAGCAGTACTTC. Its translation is CAISANGYEQYF.

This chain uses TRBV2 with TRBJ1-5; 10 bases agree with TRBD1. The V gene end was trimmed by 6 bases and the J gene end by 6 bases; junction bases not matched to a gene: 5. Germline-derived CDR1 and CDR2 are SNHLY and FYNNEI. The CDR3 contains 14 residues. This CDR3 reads CASRGGQGSQPQHF. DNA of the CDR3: TGTGCCAGCAGGGGGGGACAGGGGAGTCAGCCCCAGCATTTT.

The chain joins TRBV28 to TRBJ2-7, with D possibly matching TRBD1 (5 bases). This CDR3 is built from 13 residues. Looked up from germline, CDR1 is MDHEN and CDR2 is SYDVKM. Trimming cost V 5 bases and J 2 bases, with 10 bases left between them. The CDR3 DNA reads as TGTGCCAGCAGTCGACAGACGCCCTACGAGCAGTACTTC. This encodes CASSRQTPYEQYF.

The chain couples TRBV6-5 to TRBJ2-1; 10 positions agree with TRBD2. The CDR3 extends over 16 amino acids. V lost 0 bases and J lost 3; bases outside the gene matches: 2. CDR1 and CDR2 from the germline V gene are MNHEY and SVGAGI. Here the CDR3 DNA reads TGTGCCAGCAGTTACTCGACTAGCGGGTTCTACAATGAGCAGTTCTTC. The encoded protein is CASSYSTSGFYNEQFF.

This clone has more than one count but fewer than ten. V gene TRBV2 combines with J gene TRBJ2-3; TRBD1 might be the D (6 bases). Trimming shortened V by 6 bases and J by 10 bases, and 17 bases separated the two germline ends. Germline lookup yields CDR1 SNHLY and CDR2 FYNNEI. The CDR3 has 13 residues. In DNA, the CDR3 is TGTGCCAGCAGCAGGACAGAGTCCAACCCGCAGTATTTT. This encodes CASSRTESNPQYF.

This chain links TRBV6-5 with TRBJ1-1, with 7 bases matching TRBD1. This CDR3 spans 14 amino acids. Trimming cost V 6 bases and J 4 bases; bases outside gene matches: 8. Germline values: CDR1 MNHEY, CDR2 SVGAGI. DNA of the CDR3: TGTGCCAGCAGGTCGACAGGGCCTTTCACTGAAGCTTTCTTT. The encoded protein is CASRSTGPFTEAFF.

The CDR3 DNA sequence: TGTGCCAGCAGTGAGGGGGGACAGGGCAATCAGCCCCAGCATTTT. Its protein product is CASSEGGQGNQPQHF. The genes are TRBV6-1 and TRBJ1-5; TRBD1 matches 8 bases. V gave up 3 bases and J gave up 2 bases; unmatched junction bases: 3. Germline V CDR1 and CDR2: MNHNS, SASEGT. The CDR3 spans 15 residues.

CDR3 nucleotides: TGTGCCACCAACAGGGTCCAAGAGACCCAGTACTTC. Its protein product is CATNRVQETQYF. The chain joins TRBV28 to TRBJ2-5; D is perhaps TRBD1 (6 bases). The V end lost 10 bases, the J end lost 1 base, and 10 bases lay between the germline ends. Germline CDR1 MDHEN, CDR2 SYDVKM. The CDR3 consists of 12 residues. The variable domain in full, with the rest retrieved from reference TRBV28 and TRBJ2-5, is DVKVTQSSRYLVKRTGEKVFLECVQDMDHENMFWYRQDPGLGLRLIYFSYDVKMKEKGDIPEGYSVSREKKERFSLILESASTNQTSMYLCATNRVQETQYFGPGTRLLVL.

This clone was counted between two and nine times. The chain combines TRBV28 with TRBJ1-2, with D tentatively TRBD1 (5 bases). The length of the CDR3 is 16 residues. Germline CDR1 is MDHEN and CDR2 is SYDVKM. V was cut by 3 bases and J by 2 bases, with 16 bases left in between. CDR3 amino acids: CASSFGQGYLNYGYTF. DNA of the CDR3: TGTGCCAGCAGTTTCGGTCAGGGCTATTTGAACTATGGCTACACCTTC.

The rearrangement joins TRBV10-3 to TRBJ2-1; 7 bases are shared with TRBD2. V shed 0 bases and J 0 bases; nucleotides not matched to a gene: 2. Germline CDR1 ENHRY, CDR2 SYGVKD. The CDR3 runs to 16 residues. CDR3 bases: TGTGCCATCAGTGAGTCGGGGGGGTACTCCTACAATGAGCAGTTCTTC. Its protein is CAISESGGYSYNEQFF.

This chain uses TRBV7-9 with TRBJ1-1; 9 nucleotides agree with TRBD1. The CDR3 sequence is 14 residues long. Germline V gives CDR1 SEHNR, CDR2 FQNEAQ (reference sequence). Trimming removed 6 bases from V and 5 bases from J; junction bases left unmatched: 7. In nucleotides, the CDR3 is TGTGCCAGCAGAGTACAGGGGGCGCATACTGAAGCTTTCTTT. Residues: CASRVQGAHTEAFF.

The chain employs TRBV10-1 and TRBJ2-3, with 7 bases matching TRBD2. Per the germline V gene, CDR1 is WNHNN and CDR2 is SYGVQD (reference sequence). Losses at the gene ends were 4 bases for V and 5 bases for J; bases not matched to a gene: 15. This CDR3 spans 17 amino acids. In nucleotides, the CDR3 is TGCGCCAGCAGTGCCTCAGCGGGAAGAGGGCGGGAAGATACGCAGTATTTT. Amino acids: CASSASAGRGREDTQYF.

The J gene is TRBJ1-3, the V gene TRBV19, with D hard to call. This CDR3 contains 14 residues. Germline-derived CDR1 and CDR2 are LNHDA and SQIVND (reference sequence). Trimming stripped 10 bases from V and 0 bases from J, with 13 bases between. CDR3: CATPPGGSGNTIYF. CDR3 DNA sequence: TGTGCCACCCCCCCCGGTGGCTCTGGAAACACCATATATTTT. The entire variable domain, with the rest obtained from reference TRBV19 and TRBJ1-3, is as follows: DGGITQSPKYLFRKEGQNVTLSCEQNLNHDAMYWYRQDPGQGLRLIYYSQIVNDFQKGDIAEGYSVSREKKESFPLTVTSAQKNPTAFYLCATPPGGSGNTIYFGEGSWLTVV.

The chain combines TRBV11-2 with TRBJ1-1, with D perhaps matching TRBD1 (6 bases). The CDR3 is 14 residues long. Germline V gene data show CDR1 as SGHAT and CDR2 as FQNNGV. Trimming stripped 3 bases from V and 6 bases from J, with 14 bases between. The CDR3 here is CASSFGGPGAEAFF. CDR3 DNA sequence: TGTGCCAGCAGCTTCGGGGGGCCGGGGGCTGAAGCTTTCTTT.

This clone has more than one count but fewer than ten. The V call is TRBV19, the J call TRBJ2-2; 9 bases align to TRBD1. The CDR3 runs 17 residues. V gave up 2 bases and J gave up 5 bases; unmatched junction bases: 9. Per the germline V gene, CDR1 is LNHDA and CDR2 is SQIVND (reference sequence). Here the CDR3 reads CASSITTPGQGTGELFF. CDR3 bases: TGTGCCAGTAGTATAACAACTCCGGGACAGGGTACCGGGGAGCTGTTTTTT.

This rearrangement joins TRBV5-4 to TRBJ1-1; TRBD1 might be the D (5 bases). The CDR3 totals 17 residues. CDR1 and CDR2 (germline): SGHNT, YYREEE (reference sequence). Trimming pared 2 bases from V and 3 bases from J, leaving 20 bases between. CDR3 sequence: CASSLSTGVGGYTEAFF. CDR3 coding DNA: TGTGCCAGCAGCTTATCTACGGGAGTGGGGGGGTACACTGAAGCTTTCTTT.

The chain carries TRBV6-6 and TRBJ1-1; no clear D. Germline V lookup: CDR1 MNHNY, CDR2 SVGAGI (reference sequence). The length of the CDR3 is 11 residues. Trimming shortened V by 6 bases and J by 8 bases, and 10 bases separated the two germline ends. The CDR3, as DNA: TGTGCCAGCAGGCTCCCGGGGGAAGCTTTCTTT. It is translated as CASRLPGEAFF.

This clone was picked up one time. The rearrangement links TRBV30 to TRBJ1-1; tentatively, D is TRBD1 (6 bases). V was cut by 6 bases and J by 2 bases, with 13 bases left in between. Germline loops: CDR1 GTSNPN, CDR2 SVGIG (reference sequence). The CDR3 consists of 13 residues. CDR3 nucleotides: TGTGCCTGCCTGACAGGCGTCAACACTGAAGCTTTCTTT. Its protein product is CACLTGVNTEAFF.

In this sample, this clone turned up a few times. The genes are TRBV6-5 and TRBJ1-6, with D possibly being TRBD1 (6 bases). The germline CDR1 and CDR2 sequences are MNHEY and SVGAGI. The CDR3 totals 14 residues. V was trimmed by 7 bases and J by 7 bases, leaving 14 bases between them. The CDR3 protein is CASNLQGGNSPLHF. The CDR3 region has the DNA TGTGCCAGCAATCTACAGGGTGGGAATTCACCCCTCCACTTT.

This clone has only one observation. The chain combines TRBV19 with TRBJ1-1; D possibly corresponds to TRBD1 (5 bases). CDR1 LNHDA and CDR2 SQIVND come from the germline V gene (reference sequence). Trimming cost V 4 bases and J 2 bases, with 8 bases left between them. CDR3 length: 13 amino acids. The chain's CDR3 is CASSKTGNTEAFF. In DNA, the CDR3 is TGTGCCAGTAGTAAAACAGGAAACACTGAAGCTTTCTTT.

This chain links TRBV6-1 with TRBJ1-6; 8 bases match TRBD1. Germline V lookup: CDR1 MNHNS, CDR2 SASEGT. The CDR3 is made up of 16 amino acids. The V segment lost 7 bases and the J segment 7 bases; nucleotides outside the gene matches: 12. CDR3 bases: TGTGCCAGCATTGATCCCCCCGCAGGGGGCAATTCACCCCTCCACTTT. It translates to CASIDPPAGGNSPLHF.

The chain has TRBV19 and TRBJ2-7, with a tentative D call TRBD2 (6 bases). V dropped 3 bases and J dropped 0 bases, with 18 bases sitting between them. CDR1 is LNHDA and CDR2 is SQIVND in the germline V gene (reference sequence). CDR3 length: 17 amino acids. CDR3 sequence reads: CASSMDPPLASSYEQYF. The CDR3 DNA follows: TGTGCCAGTAGTATGGACCCCCCACTAGCCAGCTCCTACGAGCAGTACTTC.

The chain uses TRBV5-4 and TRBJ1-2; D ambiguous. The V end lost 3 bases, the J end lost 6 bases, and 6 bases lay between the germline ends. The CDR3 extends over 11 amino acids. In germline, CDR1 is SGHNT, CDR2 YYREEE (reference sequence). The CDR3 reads CASSYSDGYTF. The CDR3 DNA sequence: TGTGCCAGCAGCTATTCCGATGGCTACACCTTC.

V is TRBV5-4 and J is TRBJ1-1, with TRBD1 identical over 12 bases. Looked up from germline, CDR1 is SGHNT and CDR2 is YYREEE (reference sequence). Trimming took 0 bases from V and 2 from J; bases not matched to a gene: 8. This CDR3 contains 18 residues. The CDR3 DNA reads TGTGCCAGCAGCTTGGCCAGGGGGACAGGGGGCATTAACACTGAAGCTTTCTTT. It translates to CASSLARGTGGINTEAFF.

This chain's CDR3 is CATSRGQGTGYGYTF. The CDR3 coding sequence is TGTGCCACCAGCAGAGGGCAGGGGACAGGGTATGGCTACACCTTC. V gene TRBV15 combines with J gene TRBJ1-2, with 9 bases that match TRBD1. This CDR3 is built from 15 residues. Germline trimming cut 1 base from V and 5 bases from J; bases unmatched to any gene: 5. Germline CDR1 reads LNHNV; CDR2 reads YYDKDF (reference sequence).

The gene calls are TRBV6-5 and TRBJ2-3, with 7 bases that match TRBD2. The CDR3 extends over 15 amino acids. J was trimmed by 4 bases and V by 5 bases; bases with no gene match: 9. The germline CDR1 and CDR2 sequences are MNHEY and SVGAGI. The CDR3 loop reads CASSPRGSVSDTQYF. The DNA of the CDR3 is TGTGCCAGCAGTCCTCGCGGGAGTGTATCAGATACGCAGTATTTT.